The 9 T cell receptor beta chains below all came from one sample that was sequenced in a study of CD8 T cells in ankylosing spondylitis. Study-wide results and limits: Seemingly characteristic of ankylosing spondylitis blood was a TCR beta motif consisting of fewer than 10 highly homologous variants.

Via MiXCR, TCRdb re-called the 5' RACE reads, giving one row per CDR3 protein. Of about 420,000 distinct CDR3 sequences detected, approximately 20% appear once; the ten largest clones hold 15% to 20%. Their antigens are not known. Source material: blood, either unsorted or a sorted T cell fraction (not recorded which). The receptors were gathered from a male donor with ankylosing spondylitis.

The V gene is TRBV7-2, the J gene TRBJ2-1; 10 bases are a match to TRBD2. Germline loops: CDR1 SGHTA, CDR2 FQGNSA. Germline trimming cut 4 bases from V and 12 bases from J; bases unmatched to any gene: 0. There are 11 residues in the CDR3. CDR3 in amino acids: CASSSSGRQFF. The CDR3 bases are TGTGCCAGCAGCTCTAGCGGGAGGCAGTTCTTC.

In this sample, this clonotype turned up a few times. This chain's CDR3 is CSARGPGWEETQYF. CDR3 bases: TGCAGTGCTAGAGGGCCAGGATGGGAAGAGACCCAGTACTTC. This rearrangement joins TRBV20-1 to TRBJ2-5; D not certain. The germline V and J ends were trimmed by 1 base and 3 bases, with 12 bases remaining between them. Germline V gene data show CDR1 as DFQATT and CDR2 as SNEGSKA (reference sequence). The CDR3 consists of 14 residues.

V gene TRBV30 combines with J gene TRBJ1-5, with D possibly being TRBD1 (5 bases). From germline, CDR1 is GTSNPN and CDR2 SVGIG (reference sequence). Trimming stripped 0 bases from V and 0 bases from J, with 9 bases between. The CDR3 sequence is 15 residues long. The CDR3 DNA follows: TGTGCCTGGAGTGTAGGGACGGATAGCAATCAGCCCCAGCATTTT. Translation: CAWSVGTDSNQPQHF.

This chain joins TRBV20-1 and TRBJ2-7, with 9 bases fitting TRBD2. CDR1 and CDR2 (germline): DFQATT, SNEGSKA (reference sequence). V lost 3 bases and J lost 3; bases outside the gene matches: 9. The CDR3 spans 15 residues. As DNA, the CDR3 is TGCAGTGCTAGTTCCGGGGCTAGCGGGATCTACGAGCAGTACTTC. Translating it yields CSASSGASGIYEQYF.

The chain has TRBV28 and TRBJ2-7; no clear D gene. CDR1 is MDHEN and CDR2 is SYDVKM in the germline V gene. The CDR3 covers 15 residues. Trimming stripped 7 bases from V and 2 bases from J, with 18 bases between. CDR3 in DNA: TGTGCCAGCACCGCTTCAACGGCAGATCCCTACGAGCAGTACTTC. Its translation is CASTASTADPYEQYF.

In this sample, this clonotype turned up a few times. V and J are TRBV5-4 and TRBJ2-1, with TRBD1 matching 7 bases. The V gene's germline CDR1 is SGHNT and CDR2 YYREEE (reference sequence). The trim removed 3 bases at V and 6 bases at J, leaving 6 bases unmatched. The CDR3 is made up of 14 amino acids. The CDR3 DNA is TGTGCCAGCAGCTCTACAGGGGATGTCAATGAGCAGTTCTTC. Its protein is CASSSTGDVNEQFF.

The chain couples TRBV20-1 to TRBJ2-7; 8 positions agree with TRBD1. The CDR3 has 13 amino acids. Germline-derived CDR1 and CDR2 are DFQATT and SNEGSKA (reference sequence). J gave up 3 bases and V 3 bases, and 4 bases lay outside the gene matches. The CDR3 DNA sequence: TGCAGTGCTAGCCCCGGACAGGGCTACGAGCAGTACTTC. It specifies CSASPGQGYEQYF.

CDR3 amino acids: CSAREQGGKPGELFF. As DNA, the CDR3 is TGCAGTGCTAGAGAACAGGGGGGGAAGCCCGGGGAGCTGTTTTTT. The chain is built from TRBV20-1 and TRBJ2-2; D perhaps matches TRBD1 (8 bases). Per germline, CDR1 DFQATT and CDR2 SNEGSKA (reference sequence). There are 15 residues in the CDR3. V gave up 0 bases and J gave up 6 bases, with 14 bases separating them.

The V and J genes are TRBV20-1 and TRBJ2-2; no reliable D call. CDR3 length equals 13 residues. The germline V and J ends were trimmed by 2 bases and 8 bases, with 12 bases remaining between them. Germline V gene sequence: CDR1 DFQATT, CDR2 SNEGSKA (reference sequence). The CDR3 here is CSARKLILGELFF. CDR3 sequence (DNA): TGCAGTGCTAGAAAGTTGATTTTGGGGGAGCTGTTTTTT.